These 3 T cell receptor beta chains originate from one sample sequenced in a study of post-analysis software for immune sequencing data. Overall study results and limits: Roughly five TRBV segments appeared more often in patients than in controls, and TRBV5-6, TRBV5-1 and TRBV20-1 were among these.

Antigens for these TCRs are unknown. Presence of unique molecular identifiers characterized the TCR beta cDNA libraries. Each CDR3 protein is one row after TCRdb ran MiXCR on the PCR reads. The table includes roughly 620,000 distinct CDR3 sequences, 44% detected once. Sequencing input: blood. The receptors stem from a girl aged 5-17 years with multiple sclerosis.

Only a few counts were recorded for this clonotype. The CDR3 loop is CASSQGQAPYEQYF. CDR3 coding DNA: TGCGCCAGCAGCCAAGGACAGGCCCCCTACGAGCAGTACTTC. The chain employs TRBV4-1 and TRBJ2-7; perhaps TRBD1 as D (6 bases). CDR1 MGHRA and CDR2 YSYEKL come from the germline V gene. This CDR3 region has 14 residues. The germline V and J ends were trimmed by 1 base and 2 bases, with 9 bases remaining between them.

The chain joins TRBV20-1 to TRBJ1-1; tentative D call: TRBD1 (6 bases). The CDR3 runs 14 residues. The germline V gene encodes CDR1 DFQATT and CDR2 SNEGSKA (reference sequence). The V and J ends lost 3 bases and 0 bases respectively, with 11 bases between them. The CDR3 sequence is CSARRQALNTEAFF. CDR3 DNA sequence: TGCAGTGCTAGGAGACAGGCCCTGAACACTGAAGCTTTCTTT.

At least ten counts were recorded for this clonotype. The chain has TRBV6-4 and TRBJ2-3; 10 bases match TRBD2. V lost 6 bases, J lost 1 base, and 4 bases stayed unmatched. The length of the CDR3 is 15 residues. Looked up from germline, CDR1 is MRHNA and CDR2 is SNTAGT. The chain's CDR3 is CASSPLAGGTDTQYF. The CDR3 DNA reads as TGTGCCAGCAGCCCCCTAGCGGGGGGCACAGATACGCAGTATTTT.